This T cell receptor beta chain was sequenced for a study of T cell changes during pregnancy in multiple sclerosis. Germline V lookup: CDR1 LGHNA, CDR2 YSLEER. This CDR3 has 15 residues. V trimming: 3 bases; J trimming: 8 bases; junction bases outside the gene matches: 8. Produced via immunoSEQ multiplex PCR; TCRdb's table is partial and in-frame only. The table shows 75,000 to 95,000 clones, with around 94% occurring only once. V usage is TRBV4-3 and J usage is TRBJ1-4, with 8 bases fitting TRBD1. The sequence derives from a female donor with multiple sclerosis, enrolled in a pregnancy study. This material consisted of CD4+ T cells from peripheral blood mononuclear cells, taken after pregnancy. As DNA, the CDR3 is TGCGCCAGCAGCCAGGAAGACAGGGGTGGAGAAAAACTGTTTTTT. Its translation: CASSQEDRGGEKLFF.